Here is one TCR beta chain with its context. Enrolment of Seattle patients took place during active infection, and they were followed longitudinally. Original processing notes: By means of reference gene primer amplification, nucleated cell counts were estimated. The data were produced by immunoSEQ multiplex PCR, yet TCRdb's version contains in-frame clones alone and is incomplete. The V and J calls and clone size come from that table; D and trimming were worked out from the DNA. The sample carries 200,000 to 250,000 clones, about four fifths recorded once. The CDR3 sequence is 16 residues long. The data stem from a study of blood T cell repertoires in COVID-19. Overall study context: Researchers got acute and convalescent COVID-19 samples from the United States, Italy and Spain. PBMCs, B-cell-depleted T cells, or T cells were the source of the cDNA or gDNA that made up the material.

The sample taken for sequencing was peripheral blood. The clonotype originates from a woman aged 80 or over with COVID-19, enrolled during active disease. The chain combines TRBV7-5 with TRBJ2-7; TRBD2 is the table's D call and was not checked against the DNA. TRBV7-5 is recorded as a pseudogene. The CDR3 sequence is CARSLVGSSGPWEQYF. The CDR3 nucleotides read TGTGCCAGAAGCTTAGTGGGGTCGAGCGGACCTTGGGAGCAGTACTTC.